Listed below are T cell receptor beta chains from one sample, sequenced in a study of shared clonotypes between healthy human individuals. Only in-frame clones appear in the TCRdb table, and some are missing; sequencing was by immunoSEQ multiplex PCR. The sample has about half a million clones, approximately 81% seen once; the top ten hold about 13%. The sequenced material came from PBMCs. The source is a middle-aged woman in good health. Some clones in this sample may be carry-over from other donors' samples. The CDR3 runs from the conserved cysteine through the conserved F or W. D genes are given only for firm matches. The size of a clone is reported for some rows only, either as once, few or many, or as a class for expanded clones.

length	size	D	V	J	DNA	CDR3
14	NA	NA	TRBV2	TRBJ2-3	TGTGCCAGCAGTGAAAGTCCCAGCACAGATACGCAGTATTTT	CASSESPSTDTQYF
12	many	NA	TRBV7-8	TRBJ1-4	TGTGCCAGCAGCCTACTCGGTGAAAAACTGTTTTTT	CASSLLGEKLFF
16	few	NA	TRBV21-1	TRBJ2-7	TGTGCCAGCAGCTCCCGGAGAGGGAGGGCCCGGGACGAGCAGTACTTC	CASSSRRGRARDEQYF
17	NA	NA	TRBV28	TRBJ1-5	TGTGCCAGCAGTTCCAGGAAGAGGACAGCTAGCAATCAGCCCCAGCATTTT	CASSSRKRTASNQPQHF
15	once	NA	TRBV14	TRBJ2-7	TGTGCCAGCAGCCAAGGGAACCTTCCCTCTATGAAGCAGTACTTC	CASSQGNLPSMKQYF
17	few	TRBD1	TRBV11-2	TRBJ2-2	TGTGCCAGCAGCGAGCCCGGGACAGGGGGCCGCACCGGGGAGCTGTTTTTT	CASSEPGTGGRTGELFF
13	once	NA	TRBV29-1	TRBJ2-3	TGCAGCGCCAGCCACGGGTTTGAAGATACGCAGTATTTT	CSASHGFEDTQYF
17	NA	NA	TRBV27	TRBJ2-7	TGTGCCAGCAGTGTATCCCAAACAGGGGAGGCTACCTACGAGCAGTACTTC	CASSVSQTGEATYEQYF
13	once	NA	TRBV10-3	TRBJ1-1	TGTGCCATCAGTGGTTTCACAAACACTGAAGCTTTCTTT	CAISGFTNTEAFF
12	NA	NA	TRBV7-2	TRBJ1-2	TGTGCCAGCAGCTTAGGGAGGGTTGGCTACACCTTC	CASSLGRVGYTF
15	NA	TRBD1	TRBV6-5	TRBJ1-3	TGTGCCAGCAGTTTACAGGGGACGAGTGGAAACACCATATATTTT	CASSLQGTSGNTIYF
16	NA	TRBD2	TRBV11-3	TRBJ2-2	TGTGCCAGCAGCCCTCGGACTAGCGGGAGTACCGGGGAGCTGTTTTTT	CASSPRTSGSTGELFF
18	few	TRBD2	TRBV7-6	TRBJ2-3	TGTGCCAGCAGCTTAATCTACACTAGCGGGTCTAACACAGATACGCAGTATTTT	CASSLIYTSGSNTDTQYF
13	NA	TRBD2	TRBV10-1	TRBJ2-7	TGCGCCAGCAGCCCCAGCGGGAGTAACGAGCAGTACTTC	CASSPSGSNEQYF
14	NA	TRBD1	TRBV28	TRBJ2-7	TGTGCCAGCAGTGGACAGGCCTTTGGTCCCGAGCAGTACTTC	CASSGQAFGPEQYF
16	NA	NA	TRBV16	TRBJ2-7	TGTGCCAGCAGCCAAAATTTCCAGGGTGGATTCGTCGAGCAGTACTTC	CASSQNFQGGFVEQYF
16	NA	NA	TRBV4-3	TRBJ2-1	TGCGCCAGCAGCCAAGATGTAGTAGCTCAGAACAATGAGCAGTTCTTC	CASSQDVVAQNNEQFF
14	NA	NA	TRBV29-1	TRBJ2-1	TGCAGCGTTGTGGGGGGCGGTTCCTACAATGAGCAGTTCTTC	CSVVGGGSYNEQFF
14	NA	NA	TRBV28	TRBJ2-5	TGTGCCAGCACCATGGTCAGCGGTACGGATCGCCAGTACTTC	CASTMVSGTDRQYF
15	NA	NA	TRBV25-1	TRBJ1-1	TGTGCCAGCAGTGAAGCCCCAGGGAGATATACTGAAGCTTTCTTT	CASSEAPGRYTEAFF
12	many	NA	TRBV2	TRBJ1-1	TGTGCCAGCAGGGCCGACGGTCCTGAAGCTTTCTTT	CASRADGPEAFF
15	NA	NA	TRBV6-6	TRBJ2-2	TGTGCCAGCTTTAAGGGGGAGTTTCATACCGGGGAGCTGTTTTTT	CASFKGEFHTGELFF
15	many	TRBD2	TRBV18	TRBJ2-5	TGTGCCAGCTCACCACCCACTAGCGGCCGAGGGACCCAGTACTTC	CASSPPTSGRGTQYF
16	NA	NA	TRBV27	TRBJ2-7	TGTGCCAGCAGTTTATCCCTCGCGGGGACATCCTACGAGCAGTACTTC	CASSLSLAGTSYEQYF
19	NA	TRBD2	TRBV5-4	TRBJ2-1	TGTGCCAGCAGCACCACTCTAAAGATAGCGGGGGGCTCCTACAATGAGCAGTTCTTC	CASSTTLKIAGGSYNEQFF
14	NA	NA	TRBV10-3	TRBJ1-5	TGTGCCATCAGTGAGTCGAGGATCAATCAGCCCCAGCATTTT	CAISESRINQPQHF
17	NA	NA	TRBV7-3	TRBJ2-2	TGTGCCAGCAGCTTGACCCCCGGGACTGGGAACACCGGGGAGCTGTTTTTT	CASSLTPGTGNTGELFF
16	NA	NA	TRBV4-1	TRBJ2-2	TGCGCCAGCAGCCAAGGGTGGGGGGCACACACCGGGGAGCTGTTTTTT	CASSQGWGAHTGELFF
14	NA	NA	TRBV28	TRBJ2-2	TGTGCCAGCAGTCTCTCACGAGGCACCGGGGAGCTGTTTTTT	CASSLSRGTGELFF
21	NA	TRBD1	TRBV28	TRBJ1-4	TGTGCCAGCAGTTTCCTTTTCCCTGGACATCGGTCAGGGGGTACTAATGAAAAACTGTTTTTT	CASSFLFPGHRSGGTNEKLFF
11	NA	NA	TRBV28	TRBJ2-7	TGTGCCAGCAGTTTCTCTAGGGAGCAGTACTTC	CASSFSREQYF
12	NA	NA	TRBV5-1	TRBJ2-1	TGCGCCGGCGGGTTCGGGAACGGTGAGCAGTTCTTC	CAGGFGNGEQFF
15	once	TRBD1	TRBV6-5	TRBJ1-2	TGTGCCAGCAGTTACTCAGGGACAGGGCTAAGTGGCTACACCTTC	CASSYSGTGLSGYTF
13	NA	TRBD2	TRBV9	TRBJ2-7	TGTGCCAGCAGCGAGGGACTAGCGGGAGTGCAGTACTTC	CASSEGLAGVQYF
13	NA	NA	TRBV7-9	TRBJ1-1	TGTGCCAGCATCCACCCGCAGACGGCGCAAGCTTTCTTT	CASIHPQTAQAFF
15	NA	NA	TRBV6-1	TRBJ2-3	TGTGCCAGCTCACTCACCTGGGATTCCACAGGTACGCAGTATTTT	CASSLTWDSTGTQYF
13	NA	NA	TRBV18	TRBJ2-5	TGTGCCAGCTCACCGCCGAACCAAGAGACCCAGTACTTC	CASSPPNQETQYF
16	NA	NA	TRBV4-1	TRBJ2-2	TGCGCCAGCAGCCAAGATAGAAGGGGTCCGCCCGGGGAGCTGTTTTTT	CASSQDRRGPPGELFF
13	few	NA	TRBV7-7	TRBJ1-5	TGTGCTAGCAGCCAAGACATTTATCAGCCCCAGCATTTT	CASSQDIYQPQHF
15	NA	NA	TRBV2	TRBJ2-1	TGTGCCAGCACCCCCCCTCTGGCGCCTTACAATGAGCAGTTCTTC	CASTPPLAPYNEQFF
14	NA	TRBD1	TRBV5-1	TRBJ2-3	TGCGCCAGCAGCTCCCGGACAGGGCCAGATACGCAGTATTTT	CASSSRTGPDTQYF
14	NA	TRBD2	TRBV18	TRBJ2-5	TGTGCCAGCTCAAGGACTAGCGGGCAAGAGACCCAGTACTTC	CASSRTSGQETQYF
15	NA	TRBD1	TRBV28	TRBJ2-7	TGTGCCAGCAGTGCACAGGGGGGTCAGTTCTACGAGCAGTACTTC	CASSAQGGQFYEQYF
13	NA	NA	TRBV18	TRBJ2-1	TGTGCCAGCTCCCCAGCCTCCTACAATGAGCAGTTCTTC	CASSPASYNEQFF
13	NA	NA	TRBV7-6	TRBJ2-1	TGTGCCAGCAGCTTGACTGCGGGCAATGAGCAGTTCTTC	CASSLTAGNEQFF
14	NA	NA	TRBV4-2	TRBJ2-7	TGTGCCAGCAGCACAGGGCGACAGGGAGGCGAGCAGTACTTC	CASSTGRQGGEQYF
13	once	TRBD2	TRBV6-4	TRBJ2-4	TGTGCCAGCTCGCCGGGACTAGGAGACATTCAGTACTTC	CASSPGLGDIQYF
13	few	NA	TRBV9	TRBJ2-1	TGTGCCAGCAGCGTACGGGCGGACAATGAGCAGTTCTTC	CASSVRADNEQFF
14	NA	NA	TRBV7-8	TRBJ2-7	TGTGCCAGCAGCTTACAGCGGCTCTCCTACGAGCAGTACTTC	CASSLQRLSYEQYF
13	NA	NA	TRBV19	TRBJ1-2	TGTGCCAGTAAGGACAACCTGAGCTATGGCTACACCTTC	CASKDNLSYGYTF
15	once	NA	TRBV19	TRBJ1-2	TGTGCCAGTAGACTGAGACAGGAGAAGGTCTATGGCTACACCTTC	CASRLRQEKVYGYTF
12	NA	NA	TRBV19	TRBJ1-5	TGTGCCAGTAGCCCCTCTTATCAGCCCCAGCATTTT	CASSPSYQPQHF
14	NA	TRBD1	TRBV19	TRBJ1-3	TGTGCCAGTAGTTTCGGGACAGCTGGAAACACCATATATTTT	CASSFGTAGNTIYF